This TCR beta chain was sequenced in a study of identical twins (dated by TCRdb to the mid-2010s). Looking at the study overall: To test whether fetal clonotypes persist, the study used deep sequencing on TCR alpha and beta repertoires from monozygotic twins, unrelated adults of various ages, and cord blood. To rule out contamination, the twin experiments were replicated at different times with different library preparation protocols. What the work shows at the level of the full study, not this receptor alone: Excess twin sharing in beta out-of-frame sequences was weaker because fewer shared sequences lowered the signal-to-noise ratio. Out-of-frame TCR alpha sequences shared between twins showed an excess of low generation-probability sequences compared with coincidental sharing between unrelated individuals. Fewer insertions were carried by abundant cord blood beta clonotypes; a weaker similar trend was observed in young adult naive repertoires, while no such trend was observed in memory repertoires. Because the same donors could not be followed over many years, the conclusions relied on cross-sectional statistical analysis. In monozygotic twins, out-of-frame TCR alpha sharing was systematically underestimated by recombination models, although the models agreed with sharing between unrelated individuals. Zero-insertion analyses could be partly confounded by invariant T cells such as MAIT and iNKT, though diverse VJ usage argued against such confounding for most clonotypes.

This clonotype was seen at least ten times. Its antigen remains undetermined. Base qualities are missing; no much larger clone stands one base away. All donors were healthy Caucasians. Three pairs of female monozygotic twins, all aged about 18 to 30 years, were included in the twin cohort. The RNA used for TCR libraries was isolated from peripheral blood mononuclear cells. The method was 5' RACE. Sequencing used an Illumina HiSeq 2000. Template switching added a universal primer binding site, and the final cDNA carried a unique molecular identifier that allowed TCR cDNA molecules to be counted accurately. Specific primers in the conserved constant-segment region were used to synthesize first-strand cDNA for TCR alpha and beta chains. To control for contamination, every cDNA library was double barcoded, receiving both a SMART-Mk sample barcode and Illumina barcodes. TruSeq adapter sequences along with Illumina sample barcodes were introduced in two successive PCR steps. TCR alpha and beta cDNA libraries were sequenced on the Illumina HiSeq platform with custom primers. As for how the authors treated the data: Unique molecular identifiers were extracted from raw reads with MiGEC, and CDR3 positions were determined with MiXCR. For each individual, recombination models were inferred using an EM algorithm with the repgenHMM and IGoR tools. The analysis of shared clonotypes was done with the tcR package in R, with sharing normalized by the product of cloneset sizes. To study raw recombination without the effects of thymic and clonal selection, out-of-frame nonproductive sequences were analyzed. Clones were called with MiXCR by TCRdb after fastp trimmed the public reads at Q25, and only in-frame beta chains were retained. Every entry covers one CDR3 protein and lists the most common genes and DNA from its rows. These V and J calls originate from TCRdb's pipeline instead of the authors' own analysis. A total of 550,000 to 700,000 distinct CDR3 sequences appear in this sample, 9.6% of them only once. The ten most abundant clones make up around 3% of the sample.

Another study also made use of these data, one on yellow fever vaccine responses in identical twins. Per that second paper: The T cell response to vaccination in identical twins was reported by the authors to appear partly convergent and partly personalized. Focusing on identical twins, the study followed the T cell clones that responded to the vaccine, and did so with precision.

This receptor was identified in a woman under 30 in good health. The specimen was PBMCs.

The nucleotides are TGTGCCTGGCATCCGGGACTAGCGCCTAACAATGAGCAGTTCTTC. Its protein product is CAWHPGLAPNNEQFF. This receptor chain uses TRBV30 and TRBJ2-1; 10 central bases correspond to TRBD2. Trimming accounts for 5 bases at V and 5 bases at J, while the number of junction bases matched to no gene is 9. Including cysteine and phenylalanine, the CDR3 has 15 amino acids. The entry retains the CDR3 DNA only, 45 bases that are in frame from base 1. The germline V gene (reference sequence) gives CDR1 as GTSNPN and CDR2 as SVGIG. Here the CDR3 is joined to the reference TRBV30 and TRBJ2-1 genes, and the full variable domain is: SQTIHQWPATLVQPVGSPLSLECTVEGTSNPNLYWYRQAAGRGLQLLFYSVGIGQISSEVPQNLSASRPQDRQFILSSKKLLLSDSGFYLCAWHPGLAPNNEQFFGPGTRLTVL.